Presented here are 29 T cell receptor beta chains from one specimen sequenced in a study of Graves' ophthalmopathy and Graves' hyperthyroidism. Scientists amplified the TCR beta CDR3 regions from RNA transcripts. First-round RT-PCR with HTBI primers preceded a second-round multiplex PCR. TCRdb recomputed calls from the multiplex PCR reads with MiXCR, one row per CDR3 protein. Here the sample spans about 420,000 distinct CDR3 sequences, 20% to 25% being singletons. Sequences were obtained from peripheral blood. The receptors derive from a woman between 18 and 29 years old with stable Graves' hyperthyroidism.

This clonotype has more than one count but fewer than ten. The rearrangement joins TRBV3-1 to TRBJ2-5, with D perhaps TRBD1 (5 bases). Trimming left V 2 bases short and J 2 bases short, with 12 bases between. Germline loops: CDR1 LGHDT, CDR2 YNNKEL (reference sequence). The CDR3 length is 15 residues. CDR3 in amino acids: CASSQSRAGQETQYF. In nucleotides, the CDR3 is TGTGCCAGCAGCCAATCCAGGGCAGGGCAAGAGACCCAGTACTTC.

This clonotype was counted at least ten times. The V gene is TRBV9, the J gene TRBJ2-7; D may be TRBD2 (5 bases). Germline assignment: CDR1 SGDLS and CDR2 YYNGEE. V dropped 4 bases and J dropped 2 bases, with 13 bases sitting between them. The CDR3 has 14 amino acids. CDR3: CASSPGNGPYEQYF. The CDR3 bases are TGTGCCAGCAGCCCGGGAAACGGACCCTACGAGCAGTACTTC.

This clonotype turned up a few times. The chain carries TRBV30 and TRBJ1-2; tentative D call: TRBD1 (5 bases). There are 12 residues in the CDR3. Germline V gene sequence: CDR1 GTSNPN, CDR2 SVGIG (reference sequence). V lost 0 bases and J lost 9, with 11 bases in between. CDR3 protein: CAWSVLTDRYTF. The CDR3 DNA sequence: TGTGCCTGGAGTGTCTTGACAGATCGCTACACCTTC.

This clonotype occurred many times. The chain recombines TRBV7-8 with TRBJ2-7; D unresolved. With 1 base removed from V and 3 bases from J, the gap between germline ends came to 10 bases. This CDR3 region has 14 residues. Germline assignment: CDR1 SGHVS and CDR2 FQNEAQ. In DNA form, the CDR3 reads TGTGCCAGCAGCTTAGGCGACCGAAACTACGAGCAGTACTTC. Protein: CASSLGDRNYEQYF.

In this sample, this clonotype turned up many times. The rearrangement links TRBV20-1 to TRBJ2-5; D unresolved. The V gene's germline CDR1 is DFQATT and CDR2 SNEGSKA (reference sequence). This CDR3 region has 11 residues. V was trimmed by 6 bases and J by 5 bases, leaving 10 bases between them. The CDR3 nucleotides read TGCAGTGCCGAGGTCCCGGAGACCCAGTACTTC. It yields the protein CSAEVPETQYF.

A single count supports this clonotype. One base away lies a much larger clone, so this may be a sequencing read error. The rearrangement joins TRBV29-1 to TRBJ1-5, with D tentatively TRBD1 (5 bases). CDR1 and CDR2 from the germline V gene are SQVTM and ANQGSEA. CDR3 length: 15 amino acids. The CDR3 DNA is TGCAGCGTTGTTTTTGGGGCGAATAGCAATCAGCCCCAGCAGTTT. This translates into CSVVFGANSNQPQQF.

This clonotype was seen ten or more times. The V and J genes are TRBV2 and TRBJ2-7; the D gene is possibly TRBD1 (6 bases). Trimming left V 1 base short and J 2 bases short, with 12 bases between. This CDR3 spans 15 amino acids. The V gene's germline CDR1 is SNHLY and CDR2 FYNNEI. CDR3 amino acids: CASSEGAGDTYEQYF. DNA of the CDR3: TGTGCCAGCAGTGAAGGGGCAGGGGACACCTACGAGCAGTACTTC.

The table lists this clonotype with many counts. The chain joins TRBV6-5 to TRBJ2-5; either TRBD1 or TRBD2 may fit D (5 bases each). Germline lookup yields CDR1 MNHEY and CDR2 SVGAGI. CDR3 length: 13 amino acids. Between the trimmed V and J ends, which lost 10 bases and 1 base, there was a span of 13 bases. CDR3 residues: CANRRDPQETQYF. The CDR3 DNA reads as TGTGCCAACCGAAGGGACCCCCAAGAGACCCAGTACTTC.

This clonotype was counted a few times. The CDR3 sequence is CASRSGTLHETQYF. DNA of the CDR3: TGTGCCAGCAGATCCGGGACACTCCATGAGACCCAGTACTTC. The chain couples TRBV12-3 or TRBV12-4 to TRBJ2-5; TRBD1 is a possible D gene (6 bases). The CDR3 spans 14 residues. The V gene lost 6 bases and the J gene lost 5 bases, with 16 bases spanning the gap.

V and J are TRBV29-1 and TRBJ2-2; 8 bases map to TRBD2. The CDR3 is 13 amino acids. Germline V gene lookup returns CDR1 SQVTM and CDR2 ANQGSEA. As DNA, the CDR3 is TGCAGTTTAGCGGGGCCGGACACCGGGGAGCTGTTTTTT. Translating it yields CSLAGPDTGELFF.

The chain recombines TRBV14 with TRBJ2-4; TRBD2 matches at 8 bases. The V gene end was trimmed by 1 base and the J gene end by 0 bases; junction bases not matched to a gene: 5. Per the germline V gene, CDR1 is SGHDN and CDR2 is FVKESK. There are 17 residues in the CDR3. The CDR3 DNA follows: TGTGCCAGCAGCCAAGGACCGGGAGGGCGAGCCAAAAACATTCAGTACTTC. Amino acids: CASSQGPGGRAKNIQYF.

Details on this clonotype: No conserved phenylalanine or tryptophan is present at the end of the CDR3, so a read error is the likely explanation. For the CDR3, the DNA is TGTGCCAGCAATAGCGGACACGCTAACTATGGCTACACCGTC. Translation: CASNSGHANYGYTV. The chain links TRBV28 to TRBJ1-2; D perhaps matches TRBD1 (5 bases). The CDR3 runs 14 residues. V lost 7 bases and J lost 0, with 12 bases in between. CDR1 and CDR2 (germline): MDHEN, SYDVKM.

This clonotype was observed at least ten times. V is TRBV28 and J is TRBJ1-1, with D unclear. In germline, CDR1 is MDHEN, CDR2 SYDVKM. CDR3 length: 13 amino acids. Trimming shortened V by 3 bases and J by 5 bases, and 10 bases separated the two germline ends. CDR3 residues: CASSFRGGTEAFF. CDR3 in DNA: TGTGCCAGCAGTTTCCGGGGTGGGACTGAAGCTTTCTTT.

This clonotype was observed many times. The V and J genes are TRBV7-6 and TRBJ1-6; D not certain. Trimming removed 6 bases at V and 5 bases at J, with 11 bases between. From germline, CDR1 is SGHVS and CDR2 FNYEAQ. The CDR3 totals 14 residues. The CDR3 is CASRTDGHNSPLHF. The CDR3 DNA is TGTGCCAGCAGAACCGACGGGCATAATTCACCCCTCCACTTT.

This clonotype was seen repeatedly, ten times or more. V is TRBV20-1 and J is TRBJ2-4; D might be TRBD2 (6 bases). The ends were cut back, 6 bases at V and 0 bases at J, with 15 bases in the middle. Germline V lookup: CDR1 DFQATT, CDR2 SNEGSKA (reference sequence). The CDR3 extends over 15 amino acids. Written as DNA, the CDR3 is TGCAGTGCCCAAGAAGCCGGGGGAGCCAAAAACATTCAGTACTTC. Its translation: CSAQEAGGAKNIQYF.

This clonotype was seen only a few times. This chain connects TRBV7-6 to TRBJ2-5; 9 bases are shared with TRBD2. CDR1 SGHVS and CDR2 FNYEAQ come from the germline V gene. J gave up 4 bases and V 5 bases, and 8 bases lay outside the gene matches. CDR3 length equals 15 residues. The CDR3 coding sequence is TGTGCCAGCAGCGTCTTAGCGGGAGTGGGAGAGACCCAGTACTTC. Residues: CASSVLAGVGETQYF. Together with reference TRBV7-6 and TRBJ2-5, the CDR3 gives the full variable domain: GAGVSQSPRYKVTKRGQDVALRCDPISGHVSLYWYRQALGQGPEFLTYFNYEAQQDKSGLPNDRFSAERPEGSISTLTIQRTEQRDSAMYRCASSVLAGVGETQYFGPGTRLLVL.

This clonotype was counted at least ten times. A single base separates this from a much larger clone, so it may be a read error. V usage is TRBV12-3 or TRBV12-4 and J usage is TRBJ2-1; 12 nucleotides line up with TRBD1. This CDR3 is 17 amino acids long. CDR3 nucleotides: TGTGCCATCTCGGGGGACAGGGGGCGCGATCCCTACAATGAGAAGTTCTTC. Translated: CAISGDRGRDPYNEKFF.

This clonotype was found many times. The chain's CDR3 is CASSGQVGTKAFF. The CDR3 bases are TGTGCCAGTTCCGGACAGGTGGGGACCAAAGCTTTCTTT. The V gene is TRBV7-9, the J gene TRBJ1-1, with 7 bases identical to TRBD1. Germline values: CDR1 SEHNR, CDR2 FQNEAQ (reference sequence). The CDR3 totals 13 residues. V dropped 9 bases and J dropped 9; count of bases not matched to a gene: 13.

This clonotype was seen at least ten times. CDR3 in DNA: TGTGCCACCAGTGACCCCGGCCTGGTGGATGGCTACACCTTC. Amino acid sequence: CATSDPGLVDGYTF. J is TRBJ1-2 and V is TRBV24-1; D unclear. Germline-derived CDR1 and CDR2 are KGHDR and SFDVKD. CDR3 length: 14 residues. The V gene lost 4 bases and the J gene lost 6 bases, with 14 bases spanning the gap.

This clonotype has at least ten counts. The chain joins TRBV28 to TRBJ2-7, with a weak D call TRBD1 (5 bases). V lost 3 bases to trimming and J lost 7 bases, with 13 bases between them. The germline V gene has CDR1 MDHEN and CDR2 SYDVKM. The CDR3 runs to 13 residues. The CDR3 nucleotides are TGTGCCAGCAGTTTGGTAGGGGCTCGGGAGCAGTACTTC. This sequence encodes CASSLVGAREQYF.

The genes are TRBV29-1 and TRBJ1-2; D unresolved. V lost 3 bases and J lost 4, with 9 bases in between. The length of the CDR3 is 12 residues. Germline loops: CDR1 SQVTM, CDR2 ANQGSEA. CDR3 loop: CSVEQPPYGYTF. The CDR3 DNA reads TGCAGCGTTGAGCAACCGCCCTATGGCTACACCTTC.

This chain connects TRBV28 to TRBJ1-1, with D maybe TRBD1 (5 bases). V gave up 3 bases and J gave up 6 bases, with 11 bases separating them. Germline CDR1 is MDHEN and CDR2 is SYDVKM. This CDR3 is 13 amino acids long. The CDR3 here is CASSFQWGPEAFF. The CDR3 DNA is TGTGCCAGCAGTTTTCAATGGGGCCCTGAAGCTTTCTTT. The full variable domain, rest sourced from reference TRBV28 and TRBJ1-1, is DVKVTQSSRYLVKRTGEKVFLECVQDMDHENMFWYRQDPGLGLRLIYFSYDVKMKEKGDIPEGYSVSREKKERFSLILESASTNQTSMYLCASSFQWGPEAFFGQGTRLTVV.

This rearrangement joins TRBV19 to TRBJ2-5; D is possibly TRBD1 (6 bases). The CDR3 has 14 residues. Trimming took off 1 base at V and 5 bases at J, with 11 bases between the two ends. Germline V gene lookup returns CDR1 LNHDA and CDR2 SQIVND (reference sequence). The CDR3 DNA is TGTGCCAGTAGTATAGTAGGGGGTTCCGAGACCCAGTACTTC. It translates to CASSIVGGSETQYF.

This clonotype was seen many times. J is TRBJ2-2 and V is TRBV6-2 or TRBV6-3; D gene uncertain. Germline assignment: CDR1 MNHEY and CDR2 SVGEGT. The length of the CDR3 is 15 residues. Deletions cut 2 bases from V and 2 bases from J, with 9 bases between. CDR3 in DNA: TGTGCCAGCAGTTACGTCTACAGAAACACCGGGGAGCTGTTTTTT. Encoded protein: CASSYVYRNTGELFF.

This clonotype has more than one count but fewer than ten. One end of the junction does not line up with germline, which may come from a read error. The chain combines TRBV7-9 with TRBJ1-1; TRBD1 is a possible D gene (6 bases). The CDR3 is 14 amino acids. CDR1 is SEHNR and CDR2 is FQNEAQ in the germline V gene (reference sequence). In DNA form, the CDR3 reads TGTGCCAGCAGCCCGGGGGCGGGGAACACTGAAGCTTGCTTT. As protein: CASSPGAGNTEACF.

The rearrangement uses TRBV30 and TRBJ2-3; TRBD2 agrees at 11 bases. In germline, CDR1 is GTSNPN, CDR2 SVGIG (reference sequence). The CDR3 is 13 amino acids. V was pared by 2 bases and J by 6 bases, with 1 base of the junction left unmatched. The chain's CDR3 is CAWSRTSGDTQYF. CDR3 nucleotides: TGTGCCTGGAGTAGGACTAGCGGGGATACGCAGTATTTT.

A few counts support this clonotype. CDR3: CASSLDVRSSGGGYTF. The CDR3 DNA is TGTGCCAGCAGTTTAGACGTCAGGTCAAGCGGTGGAGGCTACACCTTC. This chain links TRBV12-3 or TRBV12-4 with TRBJ1-2, with no clear D. Trimming shortened V by 1 base and J by 8 bases, and 20 bases separated the two germline ends. This CDR3 spans 16 amino acids.

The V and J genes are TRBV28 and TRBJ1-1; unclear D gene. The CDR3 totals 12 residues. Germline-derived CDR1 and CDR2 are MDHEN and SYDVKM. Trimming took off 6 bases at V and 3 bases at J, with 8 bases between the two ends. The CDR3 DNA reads TGTGCCAGCAGCGTGAGGTACACTGAAGCTTTCTTT. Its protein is CASSVRYTEAFF.

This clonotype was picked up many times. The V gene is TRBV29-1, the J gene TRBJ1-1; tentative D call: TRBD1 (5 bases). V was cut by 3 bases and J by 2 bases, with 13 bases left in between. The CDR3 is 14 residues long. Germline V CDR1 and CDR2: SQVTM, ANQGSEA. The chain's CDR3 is CSVETGGSNTEAFF. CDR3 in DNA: TGCAGCGTTGAGACGGGGGGGTCTAACACTGAAGCTTTCTTT.